This TCR beta chain was sequenced in a study of T cell responses to AZD1222 COVID-19 vaccine. CDR3 size: 10 residues. CDR1 is LNHDA and CDR2 is SQIVND in the germline V gene (reference sequence). Trimming removed 9 bases from V and 6 bases from J, with 6 bases in between. Only in-frame clones appear in the TCRdb table, and some are missing; sequencing was by immunoSEQ multiplex PCR. The sample carries approximately 180,000 clones, approximately 90% recorded once. The sequenced sample was peripheral blood, obtained 28 days after the second dose of the MenACWY control vaccine. The source of this sequence is an adult who received the MenACWY meningococcal vaccine as a control. V and J are TRBV19 and TRBJ1-3; D remains unclear. The CDR3 protein is CASLSNTIYF. In DNA form, the CDR3 reads TGTGCCAGCCTGTCAAACACCATATATTTT.